This T cell receptor (beta chain) was profiled in a study of blood T cell repertoires in COVID-19. Assay: immunoSEQ multiplex PCR; the TCRdb copy retains only in-frame clones and omits some. The sample consists of over 100,000 clones, roughly 85% of them appearing once. The clonotype comes from a man in his forties with acute or convalescent COVID-19. The sequencing sample was made of peripheral blood.

The CDR3: CASSYKGPLSGNTIYF. CDR3 DNA: TGTGCCAGCAGTTACAAGGGGCCCCTCTCTGGAAACACCATATATTTT. This chain links TRBV6-5 with TRBJ1-3; TRBD1 might be the D (5 bases). Trimming stripped 2 bases from V and 0 bases from J, with 11 bases between. The CDR3 consists of 16 residues. Germline V gene data show CDR1 as MNHEY and CDR2 as SVGAGI.